This T cell receptor beta chain was sequenced for a study of blood T cell repertoires in COVID-19. Study background: Sources were T cells, B-cell-depleted T cells, or PBMCs; the material itself was cDNA or gDNA.

Sequencing used immunoSEQ multiplex PCR; TCRdb keeps in-frame clones, though not all of them. The top ten clones hold about 10% of a sample with roughly 390,000 clones, around 87% of them seen once. Germline loops: CDR1 SNHLY, CDR2 FYNNEI. CDR3 size: 17 residues. Trimming removed 0 bases from V and 7 bases from J, with 18 bases in between. V usage is TRBV2 and J usage is TRBJ1-4; D may be TRBD1 (6 bases). Sequencing input: peripheral blood. The TCR sequence derives from a woman aged 25 to 39 with COVID-19, enrolled during active disease. CDR3 sequence: CASSEASNRVLGEKLFF. CDR3 in DNA: TGTGCCAGCAGTGAAGCGTCGAACAGGGTCTTGGGTGAAAAACTGTTTTTT.